This T cell receptor beta chain was found in a study of T cells after yellow fever vaccination. Study in general: SMART-Seq v4 Ultra Low Input prepared the low-cell-number fractions. Whole-study results and caveats: Across the CD4 and CD8 compartments, a small share of clonotypes was present in both.

Generation of TCR cDNA used 5'RACE template switching (which added a universal primer site and UMIs). TCRdb redid the calling of the 5' RACE reads with MiXCR, one entry per CDR3 protein. The table records about 340,000 distinct CDR3 sequences, 12% of them present only once. In its sample, this clonotype was seen a few times. Its matching antigen is unknown. CDR1 is DFQATT and CDR2 is SNEGSKA in the germline V gene (reference sequence). CDR3 length: 12 residues. Trimming stripped 3 bases from V and 4 bases from J, with 9 bases between. The rearrangement joins TRBV20-1 to TRBJ1-2; D gene uncertain. The sequenced sample was CD4+ T cells sorted from PBMCs, obtained 15 days after the yellow fever booster vaccination. This sequence originates from a man aged 18 to 30 who received the YFV17D yellow fever vaccine. The CDR3 region has the DNA TGCAGTGCTAGTATGAGACTCTATGGCTACACCTTC. As protein: CSASMRLYGYTF.